The clone carrying this T cell receptor (beta chain) showed up many times. Germline values: CDR1 KGHDR, CDR2 SFDVKD. CDR3 length: 14 residues. The junction had 1 base not matched to a gene; V was cut back by 5 bases and J by 1 base. The data belong to a study of neurological immune-mediated disorders. One entry per CDR3 protein, called by TCRdb with MiXCR from the 5' RACE reads. The table includes roughly 100,000 distinct CDR3 sequences, roughly 3.5% detected once. The receptor comes from a woman aged 18-35 years with multiple sclerosis. The chain joins TRBV24-1 to TRBJ2-3; 8 bases line up with TRBD1. Input material: PBMCs. The CDR3 spells CATSVTGGTDTQYF. The CDR3 DNA reads TGTGCCACCAGTGTGACAGGGGGCACAGATACGCAGTATTTT.